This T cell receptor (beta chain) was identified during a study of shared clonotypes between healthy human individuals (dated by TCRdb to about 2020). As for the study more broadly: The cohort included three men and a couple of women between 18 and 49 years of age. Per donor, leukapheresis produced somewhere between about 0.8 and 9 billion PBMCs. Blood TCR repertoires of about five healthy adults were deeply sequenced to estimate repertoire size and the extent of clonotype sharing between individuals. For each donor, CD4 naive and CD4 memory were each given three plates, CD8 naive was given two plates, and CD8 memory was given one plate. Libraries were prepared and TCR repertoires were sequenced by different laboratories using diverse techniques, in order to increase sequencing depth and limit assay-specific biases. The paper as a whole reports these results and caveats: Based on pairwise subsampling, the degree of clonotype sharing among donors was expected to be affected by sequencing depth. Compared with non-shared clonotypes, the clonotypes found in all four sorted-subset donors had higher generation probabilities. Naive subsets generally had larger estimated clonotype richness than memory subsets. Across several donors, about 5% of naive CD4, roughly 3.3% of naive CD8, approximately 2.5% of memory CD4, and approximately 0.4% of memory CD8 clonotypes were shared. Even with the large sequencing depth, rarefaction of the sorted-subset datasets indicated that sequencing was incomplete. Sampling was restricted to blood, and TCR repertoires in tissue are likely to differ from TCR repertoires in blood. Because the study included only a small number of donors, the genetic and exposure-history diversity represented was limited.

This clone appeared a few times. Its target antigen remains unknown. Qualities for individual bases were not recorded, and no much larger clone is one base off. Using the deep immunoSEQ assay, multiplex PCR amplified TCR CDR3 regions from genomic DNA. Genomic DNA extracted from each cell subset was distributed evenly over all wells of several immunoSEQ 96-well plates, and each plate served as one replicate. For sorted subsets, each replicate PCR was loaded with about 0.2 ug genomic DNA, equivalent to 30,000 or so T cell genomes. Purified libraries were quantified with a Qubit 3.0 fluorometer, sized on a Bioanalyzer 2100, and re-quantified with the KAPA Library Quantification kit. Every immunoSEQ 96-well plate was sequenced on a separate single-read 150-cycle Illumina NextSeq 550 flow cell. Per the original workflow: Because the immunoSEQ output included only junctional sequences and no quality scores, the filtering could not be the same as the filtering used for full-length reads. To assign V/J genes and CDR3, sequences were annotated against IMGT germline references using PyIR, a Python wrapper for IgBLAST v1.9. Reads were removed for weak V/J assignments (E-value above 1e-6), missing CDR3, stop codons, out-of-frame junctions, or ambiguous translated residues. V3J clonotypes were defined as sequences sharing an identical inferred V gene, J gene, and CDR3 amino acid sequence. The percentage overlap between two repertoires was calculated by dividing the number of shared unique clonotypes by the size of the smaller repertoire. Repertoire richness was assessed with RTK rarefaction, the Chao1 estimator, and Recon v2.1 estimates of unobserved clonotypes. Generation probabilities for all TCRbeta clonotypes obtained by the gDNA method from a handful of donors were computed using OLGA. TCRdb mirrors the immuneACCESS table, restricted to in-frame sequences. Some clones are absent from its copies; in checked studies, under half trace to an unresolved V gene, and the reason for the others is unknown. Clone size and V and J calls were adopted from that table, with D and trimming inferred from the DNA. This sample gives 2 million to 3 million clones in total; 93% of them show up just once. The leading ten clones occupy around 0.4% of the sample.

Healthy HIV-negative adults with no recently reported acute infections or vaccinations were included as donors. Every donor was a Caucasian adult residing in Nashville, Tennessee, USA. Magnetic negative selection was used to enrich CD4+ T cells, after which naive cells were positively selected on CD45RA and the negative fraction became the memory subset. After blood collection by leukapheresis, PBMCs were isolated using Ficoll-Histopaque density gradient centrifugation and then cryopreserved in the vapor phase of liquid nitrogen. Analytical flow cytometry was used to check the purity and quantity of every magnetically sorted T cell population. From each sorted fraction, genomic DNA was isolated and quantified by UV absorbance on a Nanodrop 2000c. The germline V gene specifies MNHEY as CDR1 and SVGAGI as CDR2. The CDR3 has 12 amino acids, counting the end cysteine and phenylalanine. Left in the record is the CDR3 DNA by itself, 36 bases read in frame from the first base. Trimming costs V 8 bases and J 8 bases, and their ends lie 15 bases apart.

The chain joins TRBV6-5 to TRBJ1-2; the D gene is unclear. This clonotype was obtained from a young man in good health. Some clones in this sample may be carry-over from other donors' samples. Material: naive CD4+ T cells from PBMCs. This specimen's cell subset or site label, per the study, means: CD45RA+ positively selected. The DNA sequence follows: TGTGCCAGCGCCAATGGACTAACGGGCTACACCTTC. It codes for CASANGLTGYTF.